This T cell receptor gamma chain is drawn from a study of γδ T cells in repeated Plasmodium falciparum infection. Background on the study: Age- and gender-matched Australian children served as comparison for malaria-exposed Malian children. Study-wide results and caveats: Waves of new clonotype selection appeared after repeated controlled infections in Vdelta2-negative, largely Vdelta1+, gammadelta T cells.

Gammadelta T cells were flow-sorted from PBMC into Vgamma9/Vdelta2+ and Vdelta2-negative populations for bulk analysis. This clone was seen repeatedly, ten times or more. Antigen: not known. A far bigger clonotype differs at one base, so this is likely a read error. This sample also contains other DNA sequences that code for the same CDR3. Trimming took 0 bases from V and 12 from J; bases not matched to a gene: 5. Germline-derived CDR1 and CDR2 are EGSTGY and YDSYTSSV. The CDR3 covers 11 residues. TCRdb re-called clones from the multiplex PCR reads using CATT. Altogether roughly 24,000 gamma-chain clones are present, about 3% being singletons, with the ten largest covering around a third.

Material: gamma-delta T cells from blood. This sequence joins TRGV4 and TRGJ1 or TRGJ2. This receptor was taken from a pool of human donors (malaria-infected and uninfected, not separated). The CDR3 DNA is TGTGCCACCTGGGATGGGCCCGGGAAACTCTTT. Translation: CATWDGPGKLF.